The TCR beta chain described here comes from a study of identical twins. The study, taken as a whole, reports: Fewer insertions marked abundant cord blood beta clonotypes; young adult naive trended weakly, memory not at all. Twins shared beta out-of-frame sequences in excess, but this excess was weaker. Invariant MAIT and iNKT cells could partly confound zero-insertion analyses.

There were only healthy Caucasians among the donors. In TCRdb, the 5' RACE reads were re-called with MiXCR into one record per CDR3 protein. Altogether 1.5 million to 2 million distinct CDR3 sequences are present, more than 30% being singletons, with the ten largest covering less than 0.35%. V was trimmed by 5 bases and J by 15 bases, leaving 17 bases between them. The germline CDR1 and CDR2 sequences are WSHSY and SAAADI. The CDR3 covers 12 residues. In its sample, this clonotype was seen a few times. What it binds is not known. The receptor comes from a newborn girl in good health. The specimen sequenced was cord blood. The rearrangement joins TRBV10-2 to TRBJ2-1, with TRBD2 as a possible D gene (7 bases). Written as DNA, the CDR3 is TGCGCCAGCAGTCCCCCTGAGGGAGGGGGGTTCTTC. Translating gives CASSPPEGGGFF.